Shown below are 27 T cell receptor beta chains from a single sample sequenced in a study of blood T cell repertoires in COVID-19 (TCRdb year 2020). To prepare the library, the immunoSEQ multiplex PCR assay was applied. TCRdb holds this immuneACCESS table with in-frame rearrangements only. Some clones are missing; in checked studies, unresolved V genes explain under half, and the rest has no known cause. Recorded for this sample are around 150,000 clones; around 90% of them occurred a single time. The top ten clonotypes cover 3.9% of the sample. The sequenced sample consisted of peripheral blood. Receptors were obtained from a woman aged 60 to 75 who had recovered from COVID-19.

The rearrangement links TRBV6-1 to TRBJ2-7; D uncertain. Trimming stripped 1 base from V and 3 bases from J, with 16 bases between. The CDR3 is made up of 16 amino acids. Per the germline V gene, CDR1 is MNHNS and CDR2 is SASEGT. This chain's CDR3 is CASSEDGRPPGYEQYF. The CDR3 DNA reads TGTGCCAGCAGTGAAGACGGAAGACCCCCGGGCTACGAGCAGTACTTC.

This clone is a singleton in its sample. In DNA, the CDR3 is TGTGCCAGCACCCGGATGATGGACAGGCCAGGCTACACCTTC. Translated, it gives CASTRMMDRPGYTF. The gene calls are TRBV27 and TRBJ1-2; 7 nucleotides line up with TRBD1. J gave up 8 bases and V 7 bases, and 13 bases lay outside the gene matches. Germline V gene sequence: CDR1 MNHEY, CDR2 SMNVEV (reference sequence). The CDR3 is 14 amino acids.

This chain connects TRBV7-6 to TRBJ2-7; 9 bases line up with TRBD1. The V gene's germline CDR1 is SGHVS and CDR2 FNYEAQ. The CDR3 is 15 residues long. V lost 5 bases and J lost 2; bases outside the gene matches: 7. The CDR3 DNA is TGTGCCAGCAGCCGAGGACAGGGGCTGACCTACGAGCAGTACTTC. Translation: CASSRGQGLTYEQYF.

The gene calls are TRBV29-1 and TRBJ2-7; 11 bases fit TRBD2. V gave up 6 bases and J gave up 1 base; unmatched junction bases: 8. The length of the CDR3 is 15 residues. The germline CDR1 and CDR2 sequences are SQVTM and ANQGSEA. The CDR3 is CSVDVTSGRSYEQYF. In DNA, the CDR3 is TGCAGCGTCGATGTTACTAGCGGGAGATCCTACGAGCAGTACTTC.

The table lists this clone with a count of one. This chain uses TRBV28 with TRBJ1-2; 7 positions agree with TRBD1. There are 16 residues in the CDR3. Germline V gene lookup returns CDR1 MDHEN and CDR2 SYDVKM. Trimming cost V 6 bases and J 2 bases; bases outside gene matches: 12. The CDR3 DNA reads as TGTGCCAGCAGCCGCGGACAGGCGGTCGGGAACTATGGCTACACCTTC. Its translation: CASSRGQAVGNYGYTF.

The gene calls are TRBV4-1 and TRBJ2-4; 11 bases fit TRBD1. This CDR3 region has 14 residues. Germline V gives CDR1 MGHRA, CDR2 YSYEKL. V lost 4 bases to trimming and J lost 6 bases; unmatched junction nucleotides: 2. Written as DNA, the CDR3 is TGCGCCAGCAGCCCAGGACAGGGGGCAAACATTCAGTACTTC. Amino acid sequence: CASSPGQGANIQYF.

The rearrangement uses TRBV4-3 and TRBJ2-7; D is undetermined. Trimming took 0 bases from V and 3 from J, leaving 9 bases between them. The CDR3 has 14 amino acids. The germline V gene encodes CDR1 LGHNA and CDR2 YSLEER. The CDR3, as DNA: TGCGCCAGCAGCCAAGAACCAAATAGCTACGAGCAGTACTTC. Its protein is CASSQEPNSYEQYF.

This clone has just one count. The chain joins TRBV3-1 (or the pseudogene TRBV3-2) to TRBJ2-1; maybe TRBD2 (6 bases). CDR1 and CDR2 from the germline V gene are LGHDT and YNNKEL (reference sequence). The length of the CDR3 is 13 residues. Trimming cost V 0 bases and J 13 bases, with 13 bases left between them. The CDR3, as DNA: TGTGCCAGCAGCCAAGATTTTCCGGAGGGCCAGTTCTTC. Translated, it gives CASSQDFPEGQFF.

The V call is TRBV11-1, the J call TRBJ2-7, with D tentatively TRBD1 (6 bases). Per germline, CDR1 SGHAT and CDR2 FQDESV (reference sequence). The CDR3 is 14 amino acids. The germline V and J ends were trimmed by 4 bases and 2 bases, with 12 bases remaining between them. CDR3 protein: CASSSGTSAYEQYF. CDR3 in DNA: TGTGCCAGCAGCTCCGGGACATCTGCCTACGAGCAGTACTTC.

This chain links TRBV6-5 with TRBJ1-5; D is possibly TRBD1 (6 bases). Trimming removed 4 bases from V and 3 bases from J, with 16 bases in between. Germline V gives CDR1 MNHEY, CDR2 SVGAGI. This CDR3 is built from 16 residues. The CDR3 DNA is TGTGCCAGCAGTTCAATCAGGGGATTCCCCAATCAGCCCCAGCATTTT. This translates into CASSSIRGFPNQPQHF.

This rearrangement joins TRBV2 to TRBJ2-7; 11 bases match TRBD1. V shed 0 bases and J 3 bases; nucleotides not matched to a gene: 4. The CDR3 runs 16 residues. Germline CDR1 SNHLY, CDR2 FYNNEI. The CDR3 region has the DNA TGTGCCAGCAGTGAAGCGGGACAGGGGGTCTTCTACGAGCAGTACTTC. This encodes CASSEAGQGVFYEQYF.

The V call is TRBV11-2, the J call TRBJ2-1; possibly TRBD2 for D (6 bases). With 0 bases removed from V and 4 bases from J, the gap between germline ends came to 10 bases. CDR1 is SGHAT and CDR2 is FQNNGV in the germline V gene. This CDR3 has 15 amino acids. CDR3 sequence (DNA): TGTGCCAGCAGCTTAGATCCCCGGGGGTACAATGAGCAGTTCTTC. Translated: CASSLDPRGYNEQFF.

V is TRBV4-1 and J is TRBJ2-7; D gene unclear. V lost 3 bases, J lost 3 bases, and 15 bases lay in between. Germline V gene data show CDR1 as MGHRA and CDR2 as YSYEKL. CDR3 length: 15 amino acids. The CDR3 region is CASSQRSETLYEQYF. The CDR3 coding sequence is TGCGCCAGCAGCCAGAGGTCCGAGACCCTCTACGAGCAGTACTTC.

This clone was seen only once. V and J are TRBV3-1 (or the pseudogene TRBV3-2) and TRBJ1-1; D gene unclear. Trimming removed 0 bases at V and 3 bases at J, with 8 bases between. The CDR3 length is 14 residues. Per the germline V gene, CDR1 is LGHDT and CDR2 is YNNKEL (reference sequence). CDR3 in amino acids: CASSQERGDTEAFF. The CDR3 region has the DNA TGTGCCAGCAGCCAAGAGCGGGGAGACACTGAAGCTTTCTTT.

The chain carries TRBV10-2 and TRBJ2-2; 7 positions match TRBD1. Per the germline V gene, CDR1 is WSHSY and CDR2 is SAAADI. The CDR3 is made up of 14 amino acids. J gave up 6 bases and V 4 bases, and 5 bases lay outside the gene matches. This CDR3 reads CASSGGGKAGELFF. The CDR3 bases are TGCGCCAGCAGTGGAGGGGGCAAGGCCGGGGAGCTGTTTTTT.

The chain recombines TRBV4-2 with TRBJ1-2; no reliable D call. The CDR3 is 14 residues long. From germline, CDR1 is LGHNA and CDR2 YNFKEQ. V gave up 1 base and J gave up 0 bases, with 6 bases separating them. As DNA, the CDR3 is TGTGCCAGCAGCCAAGGGCCCGCTAACTATGGCTACACCTTC. Protein: CASSQGPANYGYTF.

This chain connects TRBV5-4 to TRBJ2-3, with 10 bases fitting TRBD2. The ends lost 4 bases at V and 3 bases at J; junction bases unmatched: 5. The CDR3 covers 15 residues. Looked up from germline, CDR1 is SGHNT and CDR2 is YYREEE (reference sequence). Here the CDR3 reads CASSSGGAVTDTQYF. CDR3 DNA: TGTGCCAGCAGCAGCGGGGGGGCGGTGACAGATACGCAGTATTTT.

This chain joins TRBV27 and TRBJ2-5, with D possibly matching TRBD2 (6 bases). The CDR3 contains 15 residues. Deletions cut 0 bases from V and 7 bases from J, with 15 bases between. Germline V CDR1 and CDR2: MNHEY, SMNVEV (reference sequence). The CDR3 protein is CASSLSALGGGTQYF. The DNA for the CDR3 is TGTGCCAGCAGTTTATCGGCCCTGGGGGGAGGGACCCAGTACTTC.

The chain joins TRBV5-1 to TRBJ1-2, with D tentatively TRBD1 (6 bases). CDR1 and CDR2 from the germline V gene are SGHRS and YFSETQ. V was shortened by 0 bases and J by 6 bases, with 12 bases between the two germline ends. The CDR3 has 14 amino acids. The CDR3: CASSLDRVMDGYTF. The CDR3 DNA sequence: TGCGCCAGCAGCTTGGACAGGGTGATGGATGGCTACACCTTC.

The chain joins TRBV27 to TRBJ2-2, with 8 positions matching TRBD1. This CDR3 region has 15 residues. Looked up from germline, CDR1 is MNHEY and CDR2 is SMNVEV (reference sequence). With V trimmed by 5 bases and J by 2 bases, 4 bases remained unmatched. In DNA, the CDR3 is TGTGCCAGCAGTAGGACAGGGTTTAACACCGGGGAGCTGTTTTTT. This gives the protein CASSRTGFNTGELFF.

The V call is TRBV29-1, the J call TRBJ2-7; weak D call: TRBD1 (6 bases). The CDR3 contains 14 residues. V shed 4 bases and J shed 1 base, with 14 bases lying between them. From germline, CDR1 is SQVTM and CDR2 ANQGSEA. CDR3 loop: CSVGQGLESYEQYF. The DNA of the CDR3 is TGCAGCGTTGGTCAGGGGCTGGAGTCCTACGAGCAGTACTTC.

The CDR3 coding sequence is TGTGCCAGCAGCCCCAGACAGGGGGCCCTAATTGAAAAACTGTTTTTT. As protein: CASSPRQGALIEKLFF. This chain joins TRBV7-8 and TRBJ1-4; TRBD1 matches at 10 bases. The V gene's germline CDR1 is SGHVS and CDR2 FQNEAQ. This CDR3 spans 16 amino acids. V shed 5 bases and J 7 bases; nucleotides not matched to a gene: 10.

The J gene is TRBJ1-6, the V gene TRBV9; possible D gene TRBD1, 5 bases. V lost 7 bases to trimming and J lost 8 bases, with 16 bases between them. The length of the CDR3 is 14 residues. Germline assignment: CDR1 SGDLS and CDR2 YYNGEE. CDR3 amino acids: CASGEGTLDSPLHF. CDR3 coding DNA: TGTGCCAGCGGGGAGGGGACCCTTGATTCACCCCTCCACTTT.

The chain has TRBV28 and TRBJ2-1; 8 nucleotides agree with TRBD2. This CDR3 spans 15 amino acids. V shed 3 bases and J 7 bases; nucleotides not matched to a gene: 8. In germline, CDR1 is MDHEN, CDR2 SYDVKM. Written as DNA, the CDR3 is TGTGCCAGCAGTTTGGTCGGGGGGGCTTGGAATGAGCAGTTCTTC. Its protein is CASSLVGGAWNEQFF. Looking up the rest from reference TRBV28 and TRBJ2-1 gives the full variable domain: DVKVTQSSRYLVKRTGEKVFLECVQDMDHENMFWYRQDPGLGLRLIYFSYDVKMKEKGDIPEGYSVSREKKERFSLILESASTNQTSMYLCASSLVGGAWNEQFFGPGTRLTVL.

With regard to this clone: Relative to the germline gene, one junction end is altered; a read error may explain this. The chain couples TRBV28 to TRBJ1-1; a weak D match, TRBD1 (5 bases). CDR3 size: 15 residues. CDR1 is MDHEN, CDR2 SYDVKM, per germline. This CDR3 is CASNLKQESNTEAFF. CDR3 DNA: TGTGCCAGCAATTTAAAACAGGAATCAAACACTGAAGCTTTCTTT.

This chain links TRBV5-6 with TRBJ2-1; possibly TRBD2 for D (6 bases). Trimming took 0 bases from V and 9 from J, leaving 25 bases between them. CDR1 and CDR2 (germline): SGHDT, YYEEEE. This CDR3 contains 18 residues. CDR3 sequence reads: CASSLEGTYPGEAGEQFF. The CDR3 DNA follows: TGTGCCAGCAGCTTGGAGGGTACCTACCCCGGGGAAGCGGGTGAGCAGTTCTTC.

The chain uses TRBV7-3 and TRBJ2-2; perhaps TRBD2 as D (5 bases). CDR3 length: 15 amino acids. V lost 4 bases and J lost 7, with 16 bases in between. Per germline, CDR1 SGHTA and CDR2 FQGTGA. The CDR3 loop reads CASSSSGAGHGELFF. The CDR3, as DNA: TGTGCCAGCAGCTCGTCCGGTGCGGGCCACGGGGAGCTGTTTTTT.